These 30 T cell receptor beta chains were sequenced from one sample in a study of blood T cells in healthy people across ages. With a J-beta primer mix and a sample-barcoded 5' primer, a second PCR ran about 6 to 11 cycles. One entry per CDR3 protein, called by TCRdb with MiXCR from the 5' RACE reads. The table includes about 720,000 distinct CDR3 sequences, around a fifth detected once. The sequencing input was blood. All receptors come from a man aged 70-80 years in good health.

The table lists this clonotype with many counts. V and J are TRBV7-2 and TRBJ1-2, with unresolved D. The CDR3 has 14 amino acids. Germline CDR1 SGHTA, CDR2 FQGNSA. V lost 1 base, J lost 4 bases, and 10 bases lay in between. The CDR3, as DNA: TGTGCCAGCAGCTTAGAGGCAGAAGCCTATGGCTACACCTTC. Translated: CASSLEAEAYGYTF.

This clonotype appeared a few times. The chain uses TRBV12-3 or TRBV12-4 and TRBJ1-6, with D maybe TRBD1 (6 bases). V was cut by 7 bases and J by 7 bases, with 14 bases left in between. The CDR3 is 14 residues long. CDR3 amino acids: CASKNRAGNSPLHF. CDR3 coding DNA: TGTGCCAGCAAAAACAGGGCAGGGAATTCACCCCTCCACTTT.

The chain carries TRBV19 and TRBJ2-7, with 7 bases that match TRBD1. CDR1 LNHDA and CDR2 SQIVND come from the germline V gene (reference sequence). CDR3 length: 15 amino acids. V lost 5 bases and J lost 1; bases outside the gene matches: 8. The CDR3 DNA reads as TGTGCCAGTAGTTCACCGGGACAGACTTCCTACGAGCAGTACTTC. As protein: CASSSPGQTSYEQYF.

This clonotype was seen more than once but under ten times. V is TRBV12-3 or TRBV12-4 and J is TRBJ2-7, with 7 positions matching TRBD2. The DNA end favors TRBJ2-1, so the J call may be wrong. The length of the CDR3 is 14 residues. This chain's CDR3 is CASSLASGNNEQFF. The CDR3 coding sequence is TGTGCCAGCAGTTTGGCTAGCGGAAACAATGAGCAGTTCTTC.

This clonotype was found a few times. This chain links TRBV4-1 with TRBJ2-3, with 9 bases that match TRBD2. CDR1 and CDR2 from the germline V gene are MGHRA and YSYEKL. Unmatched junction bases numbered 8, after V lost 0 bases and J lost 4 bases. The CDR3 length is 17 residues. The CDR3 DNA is TGCGCCAGCAGCCAAGATGGGGCGGGAGGGCCGGCAGATACGCAGTATTTT. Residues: CASSQDGAGGPADTQYF.

The CDR3 DNA reads as TGTGCCAGCAGCCATACGGGACAGGGGAACACTGAAGCTTTCTTT. Translating it yields CASSHTGQGNTEAFF. The chain recombines TRBV3-1 with TRBJ1-1, with 9 bases matching TRBD1. The CDR3 is made up of 15 amino acids. Germline V CDR1 and CDR2: LGHDT, YNNKEL (reference sequence). After removal of 3 bases from V and 1 base from J, the junction contained 3 bases not matched to a gene.

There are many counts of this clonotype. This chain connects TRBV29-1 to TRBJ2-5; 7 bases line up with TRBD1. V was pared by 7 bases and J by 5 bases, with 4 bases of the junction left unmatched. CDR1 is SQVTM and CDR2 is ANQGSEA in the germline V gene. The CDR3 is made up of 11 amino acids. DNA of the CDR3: TGCAGCGCCACCAGGGGGGAGACCCAGTACTTC. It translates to CSATRGETQYF.

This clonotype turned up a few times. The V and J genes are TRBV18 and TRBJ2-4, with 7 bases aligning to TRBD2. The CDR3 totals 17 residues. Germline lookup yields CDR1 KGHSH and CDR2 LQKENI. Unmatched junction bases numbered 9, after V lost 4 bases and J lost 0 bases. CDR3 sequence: CASSRLSSGLAKNIQYF. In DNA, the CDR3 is TGTGCCAGCTCACGACTGTCTAGCGGATTAGCCAAAAACATTCAGTACTTC.

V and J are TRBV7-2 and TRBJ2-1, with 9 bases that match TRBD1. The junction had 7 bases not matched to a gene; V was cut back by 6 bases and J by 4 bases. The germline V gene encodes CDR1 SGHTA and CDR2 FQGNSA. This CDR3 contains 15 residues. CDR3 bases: TGTGCCAGCAGGATGGACAGGGGACCTTACAATGAGCAGTTCTTC. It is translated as CASRMDRGPYNEQFF.

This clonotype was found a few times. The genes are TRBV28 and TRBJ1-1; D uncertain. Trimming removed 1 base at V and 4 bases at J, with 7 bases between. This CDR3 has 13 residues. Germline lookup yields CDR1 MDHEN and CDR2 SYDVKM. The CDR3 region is CASSLSGSTEAFF. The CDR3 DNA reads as TGTGCCAGCAGTTTATCGGGATCCACTGAAGCTTTCTTT.

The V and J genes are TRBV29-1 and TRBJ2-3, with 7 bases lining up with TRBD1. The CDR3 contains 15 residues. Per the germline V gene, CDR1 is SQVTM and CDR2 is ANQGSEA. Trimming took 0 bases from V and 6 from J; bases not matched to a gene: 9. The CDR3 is CSVEDTGASGDTQYF. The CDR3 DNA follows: TGCAGCGTTGAAGACACAGGGGCGAGCGGTGATACGCAGTATTTT.

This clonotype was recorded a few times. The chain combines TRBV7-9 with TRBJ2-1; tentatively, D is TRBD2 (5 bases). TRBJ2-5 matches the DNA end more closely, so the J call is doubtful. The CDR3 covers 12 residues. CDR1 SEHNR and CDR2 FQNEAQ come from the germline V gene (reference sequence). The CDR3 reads CASGDYVETQYF. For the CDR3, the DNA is TGTGCCAGCGGAGACTACGTAGAGACCCAGTACTTC.

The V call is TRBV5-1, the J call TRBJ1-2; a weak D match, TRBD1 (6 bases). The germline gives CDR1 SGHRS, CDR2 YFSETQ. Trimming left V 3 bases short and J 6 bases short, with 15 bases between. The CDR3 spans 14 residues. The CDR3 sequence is CASSSGQISNGYTF. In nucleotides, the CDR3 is TGCGCCAGCAGCTCTGGACAGATCAGTAATGGCTACACCTTC.

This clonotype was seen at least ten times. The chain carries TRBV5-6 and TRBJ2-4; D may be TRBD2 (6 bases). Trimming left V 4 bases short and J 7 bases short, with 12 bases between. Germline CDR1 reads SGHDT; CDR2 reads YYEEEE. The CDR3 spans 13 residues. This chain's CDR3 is CASSGTSNNIQYF. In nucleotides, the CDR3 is TGTGCCAGCAGCGGGACTTCTAATAACATTCAGTACTTC.

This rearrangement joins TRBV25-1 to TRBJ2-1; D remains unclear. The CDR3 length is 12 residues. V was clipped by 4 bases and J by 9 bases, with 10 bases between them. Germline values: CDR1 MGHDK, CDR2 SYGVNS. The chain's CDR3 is CASSARPGEQFF. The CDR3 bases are TGTGCCAGCAGTGCTCGCCCAGGTGAGCAGTTCTTC.

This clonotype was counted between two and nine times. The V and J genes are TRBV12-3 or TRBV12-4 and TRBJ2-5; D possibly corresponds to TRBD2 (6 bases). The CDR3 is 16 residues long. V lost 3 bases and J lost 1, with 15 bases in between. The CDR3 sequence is CASSLGGGTIQETQYF. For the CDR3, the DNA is TGTGCCAGCAGTTTGGGGGGAGGCACTATCCAAGAGACCCAGTACTTC.

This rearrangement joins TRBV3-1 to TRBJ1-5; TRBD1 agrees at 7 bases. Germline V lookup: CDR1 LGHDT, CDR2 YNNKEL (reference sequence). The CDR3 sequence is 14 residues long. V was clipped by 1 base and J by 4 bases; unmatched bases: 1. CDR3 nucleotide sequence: TGTGCCAGCAGCCAAGGGACAGGTAATCAGCCCCAGCATTTT. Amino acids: CASSQGTGNQPQHF. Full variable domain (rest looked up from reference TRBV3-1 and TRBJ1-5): DTAVSQTPKYLVTQMGNDKSIKCEQNLGHDTMYWYKQDSKKFLKIMFSYNNKELIINETVPNRFSPKSPDKAHLNLHINSLELGDSAVYFCASSQGTGNQPQHFGDGTRLSIL.

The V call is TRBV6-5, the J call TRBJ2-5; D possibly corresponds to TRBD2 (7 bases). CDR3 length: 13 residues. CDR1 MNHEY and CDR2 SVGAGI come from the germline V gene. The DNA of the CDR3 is TGTGTCACCTCGGACGGGGGGCCGGAGACCCAGTACTTC. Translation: CVTSDGGPETQYF.

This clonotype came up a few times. The CDR3 loop is CASSLAHAQQGPGHTF. The DNA of the CDR3 is TGCGCCAGCAGCTTGGCCCACGCTCAACAGGGTCCGGGCCACACCTTC. The gene calls are TRBV5-1 and TRBJ1-2; possible D gene TRBD1, 6 bases. Looked up from germline, CDR1 is SGHRS and CDR2 is YFSETQ. The V end was cut by 0 bases, the J end by 12 bases, with 24 bases between. CDR3 length: 16 residues. The variable domain in full, with the rest retrieved from reference TRBV5-1 and TRBJ1-2, is KAGVTQTPRYLIKTRGQQVTLSCSPISGHRSVSWYQQTPGQGLQFLFEYFSETQRNKGNFPGRFSGRQFSNSRSEMNVSTLELGDSALYLCASSLAHAQQGPGHTFGSGTRLTVV.

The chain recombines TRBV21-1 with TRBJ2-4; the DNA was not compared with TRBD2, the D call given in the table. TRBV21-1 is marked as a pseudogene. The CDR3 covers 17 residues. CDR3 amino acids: CASSKAGLAGDWDIQYF. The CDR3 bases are TGTGCCAGCAGCAAAGCTGGACTAGCGGGAGATTGGGACATTCAGTACTTC.

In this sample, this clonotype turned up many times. The CDR3 sequence is CASSVGVYGYTF. The CDR3 DNA reads as TGTGCCAGCAGCGTAGGAGTCTATGGCTACACCTTC. The V gene is TRBV9, the J gene TRBJ1-2; the D is unclear. Deletions cut 0 bases from V and 4 bases from J, with 4 bases between. CDR3 length equals 12 residues. From germline, CDR1 is SGDLS and CDR2 YYNGEE.

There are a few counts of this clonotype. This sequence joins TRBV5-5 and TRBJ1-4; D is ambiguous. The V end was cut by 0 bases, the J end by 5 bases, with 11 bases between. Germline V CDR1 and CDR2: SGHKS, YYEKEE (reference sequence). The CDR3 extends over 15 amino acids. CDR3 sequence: CASSLGPVRNEKLFF. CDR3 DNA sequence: TGTGCCAGCAGCTTGGGGCCCGTGAGGAATGAAAAACTGTTTTTT.

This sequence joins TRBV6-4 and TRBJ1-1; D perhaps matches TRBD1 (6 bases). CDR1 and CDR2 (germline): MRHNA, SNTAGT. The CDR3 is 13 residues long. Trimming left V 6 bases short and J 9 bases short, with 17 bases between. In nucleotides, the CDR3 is TGTGCCAGCAGCGAAAAGACAGGAACCAAAGCTTTCTTT. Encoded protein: CASSEKTGTKAFF.

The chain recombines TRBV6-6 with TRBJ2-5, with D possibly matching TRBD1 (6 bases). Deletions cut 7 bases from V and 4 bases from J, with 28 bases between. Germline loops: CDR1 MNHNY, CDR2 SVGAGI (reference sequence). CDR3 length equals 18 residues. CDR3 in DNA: TGTGCCAGCACCCCAAGGCTCGGCGGCAGGGGCGTGGGAGAGACCCAGTACTTC. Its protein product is CASTPRLGGRGVGETQYF.

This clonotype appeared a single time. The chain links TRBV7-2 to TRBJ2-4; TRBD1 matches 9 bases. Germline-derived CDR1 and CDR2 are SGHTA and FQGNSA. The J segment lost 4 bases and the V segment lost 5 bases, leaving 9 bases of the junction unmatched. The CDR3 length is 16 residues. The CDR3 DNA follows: TGTGCCAGCAGCCCCCTTCCGGGACAGGGAAAAAACATTCAGTACTTC. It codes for CASSPLPGQGKNIQYF.

This CDR3 reads CAYEGWREEGYEQFF. The CDR3 DNA follows: TGTGCCTATGAAGGGTGGCGGGAGGAGGGCTATGAGCAGTTCTTC. The V call is TRBV2, the J call TRBJ2-1; TRBD2 matches at 8 bases. V was pared by 11 bases and J by 8 bases, with 17 bases of the junction left unmatched. The CDR3 sequence is 15 residues long. CDR1 is SNHLY and CDR2 is FYNNEI in the germline V gene. The variable domain in full, completed from reference TRBV2 and TRBJ2-1, reads EPEVTQTPSHQVTQMGQEVILRCVPISNHLYFYWYRQILGQKVEFLVSFYNNEISEKSEIFDDQFSVERPDGSNFTLKIRSTKLEDSAMYFCAYEGWREEGYEQFFGPGTRLTVL.

CDR3 loop: CASQPISQNEQFF. The DNA of the CDR3 is TGTGCCAGCCAACCCATAAGTCAAAATGAGCAGTTCTTC. The chain links TRBV19 to TRBJ2-1; no definite D call. Germline CDR1 and CDR2: LNHDA and SQIVND (reference sequence). The CDR3 covers 13 residues. Trimming cost V 9 bases and J 7 bases, with 16 bases left between them.

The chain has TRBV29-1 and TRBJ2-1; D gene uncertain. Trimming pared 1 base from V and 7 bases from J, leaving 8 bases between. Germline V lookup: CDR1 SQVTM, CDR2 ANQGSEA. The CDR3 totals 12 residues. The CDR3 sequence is CSVEGSGNEQFF. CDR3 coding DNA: TGCAGCGTTGAAGGCTCAGGTAATGAGCAGTTCTTC.

CDR3 sequence (DNA): TGTGCCAGCAGTTTAGGACTAGCGGGGGCAAGGGAGCAGTTCTTC. It is translated as CASSLGLAGAREQFF. The gene calls are TRBV12-3 or TRBV12-4 and TRBJ2-1; 12 positions match TRBD2. This CDR3 has 15 amino acids. Trimming cost V 1 base and J 10 bases; bases outside gene matches: 5.

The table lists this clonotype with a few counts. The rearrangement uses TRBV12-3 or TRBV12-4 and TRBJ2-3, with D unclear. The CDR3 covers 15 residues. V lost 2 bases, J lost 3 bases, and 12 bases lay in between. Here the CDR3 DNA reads TGTGCCAGCAGTTTAAGCTCCTTCGGGACAGATACGCAGTATTTT. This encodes CASSLSSFGTDTQYF.